The 28 T cell receptor beta chains listed next were all sequenced from one sample in a study of CD8 T cells in ankylosing spondylitis. MiXCR, applied by TCRdb to the 5' RACE reads, yields one record per CDR3 protein. The profile shows a few hundred thousand distinct CDR3 sequences, over 15% of them singletons. Sequenced input: blood, either unsorted or a sorted T cell fraction (not recorded which). These receptors were taken from a male donor with ankylosing spondylitis or in good health (not recorded which).

This clonotype was found a few times. The gene calls are TRBV7-9 and TRBJ1-1, with no clear D. The CDR3 sequence is 12 residues long. Germline V lookup: CDR1 SEHNR, CDR2 FQNEAQ (reference sequence). Trimming took 5 bases from V and 4 from J, leaving 8 bases between them. CDR3 DNA: TGTGCCAGCAGCCTATCAGCCACTGAAGCTTTCTTT. Protein sequence: CASSLSATEAFF.

This clonotype was counted between two and nine times. The V call is TRBV5-1, the J call TRBJ2-7; D not certain. Germline V gene sequence: CDR1 SGHRS, CDR2 YFSETQ. Trimming pared 4 bases from V and 2 bases from J, leaving 13 bases between. The CDR3 has 14 residues. The CDR3 bases are TGCGCCAGCAGCCTGACAAGTCCAGCCTACGAGCAGTACTTC. Its translation is CASSLTSPAYEQYF.

This clonotype was counted only a few times. V and J are TRBV7-9 and TRBJ2-7; weak D call: TRBD2 (6 bases). Between the trimmed V and J ends, which lost 3 bases and 5 bases, there was a span of 14 bases. The CDR3 has 14 residues. Germline-derived CDR1 and CDR2 are SEHNR and FQNEAQ (reference sequence). CDR3 loop: CASSLSRETHEQYF. The CDR3 DNA follows: TGTGCCAGCAGCTTGTCCCGGGAGACCCACGAGCAGTACTTC.

This clonotype was observed at least ten times. The chain has TRBV6-1 and TRBJ2-1; 7 bases align to TRBD2. Germline V lookup: CDR1 MNHNS, CDR2 SASEGT. The CDR3 has 15 amino acids. V lost 6 bases and J lost 2; bases outside the gene matches: 7. CDR3 sequence reads: CASRPKRDPYNEQFF. The CDR3 bases are TGTGCCAGCAGGCCAAAGCGGGATCCCTACAATGAGCAGTTCTTC.

The sample holds many counts of this clonotype. V and J are TRBV12-3 or TRBV12-4 and TRBJ2-2; 9 bases line up with TRBD1. The length of the CDR3 is 15 residues. The trim removed 5 bases at V and 8 bases at J, leaving 9 bases unmatched. CDR3 nucleotide sequence: TGTGCCAGCAGTCTTCGGACAGGGGAGGTTGGGGAGCTGTTTTTT. Translating gives CASSLRTGEVGELFF.

The rearrangement joins TRBV3-1 to TRBJ2-1; 12 bases match TRBD2. The CDR3 runs to 16 residues. V gave up 5 bases and J gave up 9 bases; unmatched junction bases: 11. Germline assignment: CDR1 LGHDT and CDR2 YNNKEL (reference sequence). CDR3 sequence: CASSGRLAGVISEQFF. The CDR3 coding sequence is TGTGCCAGCAGCGGGCGACTAGCGGGAGTGATCAGTGAGCAGTTCTTC.

The chain couples TRBV9 to TRBJ2-7; no firm D call. CDR3 size: 13 residues. Germline CDR1 is SGDLS and CDR2 is YYNGEE. V was trimmed by 0 bases and J by 6 bases, leaving 10 bases between them. The chain's CDR3 is CASSVGGSTEQYF. CDR3 sequence (DNA): TGTGCCAGCAGCGTAGGGGGTAGCACCGAGCAGTACTTC.

This chain joins TRBV27 and TRBJ2-2, with 9 positions matching TRBD1. V was clipped by 3 bases and J by 0 bases; unmatched bases: 2. CDR1 and CDR2 from the germline V gene are MNHEY and SMNVEV (reference sequence). The CDR3 extends over 16 amino acids. CDR3 sequence reads: CASSFWDRANTGELFF. The CDR3 DNA is TGTGCCAGCAGTTTCTGGGACAGGGCGAACACCGGGGAGCTGTTTTTT.

A few counts support this clonotype. The J gene is TRBJ2-3, the V gene TRBV29-1, with D possibly matching TRBD1 (7 bases). V gave up 6 bases and J gave up 0 bases, with 16 bases separating them. CDR1 and CDR2 from the germline V gene are SQVTM and ANQGSEA. The CDR3 runs 15 residues. The CDR3 spells CSVTGPSVSTDTQYF. CDR3 coding DNA: TGCAGCGTGACAGGGCCTAGCGTGAGCACAGATACGCAGTATTTT.

CDR3 residues: CAILQGYTSEQYF. The CDR3 coding sequence is TGTGCCATCTTACAGGGTTATACGAGCGAGCAGTACTTC. The V and J genes are TRBV12-3 or TRBV12-4 and TRBJ2-7; tentative D call: TRBD1 (6 bases). This CDR3 comprises 13 residues. Trimming took off 10 bases at V and 6 bases at J, with 19 bases between the two ends.

The CDR3 nucleotides are TGCAGTGCTCGCAGGGGGGTTAACTATGGCTACACCTTC. Its translation is CSARRGVNYGYTF. The V and J genes are TRBV20-1 and TRBJ1-2, with 7 bases that match TRBD1. J was trimmed by 1 base and V by 5 bases; bases with no gene match: 4. Germline lookup yields CDR1 DFQATT and CDR2 SNEGSKA (reference sequence). This CDR3 region has 13 residues.

The V call is TRBV11-2, the J call TRBJ2-7, with D hard to call. Germline CDR1 is SGHAT and CDR2 is FQNNGV. V was trimmed by 5 bases and J by 1 base, leaving 24 bases between them. The CDR3 contains 18 residues. The CDR3 nucleotides read TGTGCCAGCAGCGTTCCCCTCGACGCAGTAGGAGTTTCCTACGAGCAGTACTTC. Translated, it gives CASSVPLDAVGVSYEQYF.

The chain has TRBV2 and TRBJ2-7; 8 bases line up with TRBD2. Trimming removed 5 bases from V and 1 base from J; junction bases left unmatched: 7. The CDR3 runs to 15 residues. Germline V gene sequence: CDR1 SNHLY, CDR2 FYNNEI. The CDR3 sequence is CASSLASGPSYEQYF. The DNA of the CDR3 is TGTGCCAGCAGTCTAGCTAGCGGGCCTTCCTACGAGCAGTACTTC. Full variable domain (rest looked up from reference TRBV2 and TRBJ2-7): EPEVTQTPSHQVTQMGQEVILRCVPISNHLYFYWYRQILGQKVEFLVSFYNNEISEKSEIFDDQFSVERPDGSNFTLKIRSTKLEDSAMYFCASSLASGPSYEQYFGPGTRLTVT.

This clonotype was counted a few times. The CDR3 DNA reads TGCGCCAGCAGCCCAGGGGCCACCCGCTACAATGAGCAGTTCTTC. As protein: CASSPGATRYNEQFF. The V call is TRBV4-3, the J call TRBJ2-1; weak D call: TRBD1 (6 bases). The CDR3 is 15 residues long. V was trimmed by 4 bases and J by 3 bases, leaving 13 bases between them. The germline gives CDR1 LGHNA, CDR2 YSLEER.

This clonotype has only a few counts. This chain's CDR3 is CASSVELAGEQYF. The CDR3 DNA sequence: TGTGCCAGCAGCGTAGAACTAGCGGGGGAGCAGTACTTC. The V gene is TRBV9, the J gene TRBJ2-7; TRBD2 matches 10 bases. Germline lookup yields CDR1 SGDLS and CDR2 YYNGEE. V shed 0 bases and J 7 bases; nucleotides not matched to a gene: 1. The CDR3 extends over 13 amino acids.

This clonotype has more than one count but fewer than ten. The chain combines TRBV7-9 with TRBJ2-5; TRBD2 matches 15 bases. There are 17 residues in the CDR3. CDR1 and CDR2 from the germline V gene are SEHNR and FQNEAQ (reference sequence). With 2 bases clipped from V and 1 base from J, the junction kept 2 bases outside the gene matches. In nucleotides, the CDR3 is TGTGCCAGCAGCTTAAAGGGACTAGCGGGAGGCCAAGAGACCCAGTACTTC. Protein: CASSLKGLAGGQETQYF.

This clonotype was detected a few times. The rearrangement links TRBV12-3 or TRBV12-4 to TRBJ2-1, with a possible D match to TRBD2 (6 bases). Trimming removed 3 bases from V and 10 bases from J, with 16 bases in between. This CDR3 has 14 residues. CDR3 residues: CASSFRDSPWEQFF. In DNA, the CDR3 is TGTGCCAGCAGTTTCCGGGACTCCCCGTGGGAGCAGTTCTTC.

This chain links TRBV6-1 with TRBJ1-1; 7 bases match TRBD1. Germline V lookup: CDR1 MNHNS, CDR2 SASEGT. The V segment lost 7 bases and the J segment 3 bases; nucleotides outside the gene matches: 5. This CDR3 comprises 13 residues. The CDR3 nucleotides are TGTGCCAGCACCCAGACAGGGCACACTGAAGCTTTCTTT. Its protein product is CASTQTGHTEAFF.

The sample holds a few counts of this clonotype. The CDR3 DNA follows: TGTGCCAGCAGTTTAGCAGGGTTAAGCACAGATACGCAGTATTTT. Amino acid sequence: CASSLAGLSTDTQYF. This sequence joins TRBV27 and TRBJ2-3; D is perhaps TRBD1 (5 bases). The germline gives CDR1 MNHEY, CDR2 SMNVEV (reference sequence). Trimming left V 2 bases short and J 0 bases short, with 9 bases between. The CDR3 extends over 15 amino acids.

The V gene is TRBV7-2, the J gene TRBJ2-7; possibly TRBD2 for D (6 bases). CDR1 is SGHTA, CDR2 FQGNSA, per germline. The CDR3 is 16 amino acids. Between the trimmed V and J ends, which lost 5 bases and 2 bases, there was a span of 19 bases. The CDR3 DNA sequence: TGTGCCAGCAGCCACCGTGATAGCGGAGATCCCTACGAGCAGTACTTC. Translated, it gives CASSHRDSGDPYEQYF.

In its sample, this clonotype was seen a few times. This chain joins TRBV5-5 and TRBJ2-7; D remains unclear. The CDR3 contains 14 residues. V lost 0 bases and J 0 bases, leaving 7 bases between the germline ends. Germline V gene sequence: CDR1 SGHKS, CDR2 YYEKEE (reference sequence). The CDR3 nucleotides are TGTGCCAGCAGCTTGGAATTTAGCTCCTACGAGCAGTACTTC. It encodes CASSLEFSSYEQYF.

This clonotype was observed a handful of times. This rearrangement joins TRBV12-3 or TRBV12-4 to TRBJ2-7; 12 bases match TRBD2. V was clipped by 5 bases and J by 6 bases; unmatched bases: 11. There are 16 residues in the CDR3. Here the CDR3 DNA reads TGTGCCAGCAGTGCTAGCGGGAGGGCCATATCGGCCGAGCAGTACTTC. This sequence encodes CASSASGRAISAEQYF.

V usage is TRBV28 and J usage is TRBJ2-1; 14 positions agree with TRBD2. Germline V gene lookup returns CDR1 MDHEN and CDR2 SYDVKM. The CDR3 covers 15 residues. The V segment lost 5 bases and the J segment 9 bases; nucleotides outside the gene matches: 6. The CDR3 coding sequence is TGTGCCAGCAGTCCGACTAGCGGGAGGGCCGGTGAGCAGTTCTTC. Amino acid sequence: CASSPTSGRAGEQFF.

This clonotype was counted at least ten times. V gene TRBV28 combines with J gene TRBJ2-7, with a tentative D call TRBD2 (6 bases). The CDR3 sequence is 15 residues long. Between the trimmed V and J ends, which lost 5 bases and 5 bases, there was a span of 19 bases. CDR1 is MDHEN, CDR2 SYDVKM, per germline. CDR3 in DNA: TGTGCCAGCAGTGAAATCCCGGGAGCTGGGGACGAGCAGTACTTC. Its protein product is CASSEIPGAGDEQYF.

CDR3 sequence reads: CAATPGEVSTNEKLFF. Here the CDR3 DNA reads TGTGCCGCCACTCCCGGGGAGGTCTCAACTAATGAAAAACTGTTTTTT. The chain recombines TRBV15 with TRBJ1-4, with D unclear. The CDR3 extends over 16 amino acids. Germline values: CDR1 LNHNV, CDR2 YYDKDF (reference sequence). V dropped 11 bases and J dropped 0 bases, with 19 bases sitting between them.

The chain joins TRBV7-6 to TRBJ2-1; 8 bases map to TRBD1. V shed 5 bases, J shed 4 bases, and the junction held 13 bases outside the gene matches. Germline V gives CDR1 SGHVS, CDR2 FNYEAQ. The length of the CDR3 is 17 residues. The CDR3 DNA reads TGTGCCAGCAGCGCGCTGACAGGGGTGGGGCGGTACAATGAGCAGTTCTTC. Translation gives CASSALTGVGRYNEQFF. Variable domain in full (rest from reference TRBV7-6 and TRBJ2-1): GAGVSQSPRYKVTKRGQDVALRCDPISGHVSLYWYRQALGQGPEFLTYFNYEAQQDKSGLPNDRFSAERPEGSISTLTIQRTEQRDSAMYRCASSALTGVGRYNEQFFGPGTRLTVL.

This chain joins TRBV15 and TRBJ1-1, with 9 bases identical to TRBD1. The CDR3 is 14 amino acids. The germline V gene has CDR1 LNHNV and CDR2 YYDKDF (reference sequence). J gave up 5 bases and V 7 bases, and 8 bases lay outside the gene matches. The CDR3 spells CATKVSGQGTEAFF. CDR3 DNA sequence: TGTGCCACCAAAGTTTCAGGACAGGGGACTGAAGCTTTCTTT. The full variable domain, in which reference TRBV15 and TRBJ1-1 provide the parts outside the CDR3, is DAMVIQNPRYQVTQFGKPVTLSCSQTLNHNVMYWYQQKSSQAPKLLFHYYDKDFNNEADTPDNFQSRRPNTSFCFLDIRSPGLGDTAMYLCATKVSGQGTEAFFGQGTRLTVV.

This clonotype was counted ten times or more. The chain combines TRBV29-1 with TRBJ2-1; D gene unclear. V was shortened by 1 base and J by 6 bases, with 19 bases between the two germline ends. CDR1 and CDR2 (germline): SQVTM, ANQGSEA. The CDR3 spans 16 residues. DNA of the CDR3: TGCAGCGTTGAAGTCGTGTCGGGCCCCCTCTCCAATGAGCAGTTCTTC. Amino acid sequence: CSVEVVSGPLSNEQFF.